This is a list of T cell receptor beta chains from one sample in a study of PD-L1 blockade in urothelial cancer. The repertoire was sequenced with immunoSEQ multiplex PCR; TCRdb's copy has only in-frame clones and lacks some. Seen here are 70,000 to 75,000 clones, about 89% observed once, and the top ten hold 3.4%. Source: PBMCs, taken around atezolizumab (anti-PD-L1) treatment. The receptors stem from a man aged 55-75 years with urothelial cancer. The CDR3 runs from the conserved cysteine through the conserved F or W. The D gene is left open where the match is weak. Clone size is given for some rows only: seen once, a few or many times, or a class if the clone is expanded.

CASSYSGGTTYEQYF | TGTGCCAGCAGTTACTCAGGAGGGACGACCTACGAGCAGTACTTC | NA | TRBJ2-7 | 15 | TRBV6-5 | NA
CASSLQGTSGRAGELFF | TGTGCCAGCAGTTTACAGGGGACTAGCGGGAGGGCCGGGGAGCTGTTTTTT | TRBD2 | TRBJ2-2 | 17 | TRBV28 | NA
CASSAQHISGPTNTGELFF | TGTGCCAGCAGCGCCCAACACATTAGCGGCCCTACGAACACCGGGGAGCTGTTTTTT | NA | TRBJ2-2 | 19 | TRBV7-2 | NA
CASSSGTASNEKLFF | TGTGCCAGCAGCTCCGGGACAGCAAGTAATGAAAAACTGTTTTTT | TRBD1 | TRBJ1-4 | 15 | TRBV7-9 | few
CASSVSTGVEGVRYEQYF | TGTGCCAGCAGCGTATCGACAGGGGTTGAGGGGGTCCGCTACGAGCAGTACTTC | TRBD1 | TRBJ2-7 | 18 | TRBV9 | NA
CASSIDSLGSATNEKLFF | TGTGCCAGTAGTATAGATTCCTTGGGGAGTGCAACTAATGAAAAACTGTTTTTT | NA | TRBJ1-4 | 18 | TRBV19 | NA
CSVEGLAGTGTDTQYF | TGCAGCGTAGAAGGACTAGCGGGGACGGGTACAGATACGCAGTATTTT | TRBD2 | TRBJ2-3 | 16 | TRBV29-1 | NA
CASSPTAGGPEQYF | TGTGCCAGCAGCCCCACAGCGGGGGGGCCCGAGCAGTACTTC | TRBD2 | TRBJ2-7 | 14 | TRBV6-6 | NA
CASIWEGGEQYF | TGTGCCAGCATCTGGGAAGGAGGAGAGCAGTACTTC | NA | TRBJ2-7 | 12 | TRBV2 | NA
CASSLPGLAGEQFF | TGTGCCAGCAGTTTGCCGGGACTAGCGGGTGAGCAGTTCTTC | TRBD2 | TRBJ2-1 | 14 | TRBV6-6 | NA
CASSETGEGQKLFF | TGTGCCAGCAGTGAAACTGGGGAGGGTCAAAAACTGTTTTTT | NA | TRBJ1-4 | 14 | TRBV6-1 | few
CASGEGSPLFYEQYF | TGTGCCAGCGGCGAGGGTTCCCCCCTCTTTTACGAGCAGTACTTC | NA | TRBJ2-7 | 15 | TRBV27 | NA
CAWSLSISTDTQYF | TGTGCCTGGAGTCTCAGTATTAGCACAGATACGCAGTATTTT | NA | TRBJ2-3 | 14 | TRBV30 | NA
CASSADGGQNIQYF | TGTGCCAGCAGCGCAGACGGGGGGCAAAACATTCAGTACTTC | NA | TRBJ2-4 | 14 | TRBV9 | NA
CASSQSRGQRRSEETQYF | TGCGCCAGCAGCCAATCCAGGGGACAGCGTCGGTCCGAAGAGACCCAGTACTTC | TRBD1 | TRBJ2-5 | 18 | TRBV4-1 | NA
CASSLGLAEQETQYF | TGTGCCAGCAGCTTGGGACTAGCGGAGCAAGAGACCCAGTACTTC | TRBD2 | TRBJ2-5 | 15 | TRBV7-3 | NA
CASNPPRVCNEKLFF | TGCGCCAGCAACCCTCCCCGGGTCTGTAATGAAAAACTGTTTTTT | NA | TRBJ1-4 | 15 | TRBV5-1 | NA
CASSLFSSTDTQYF | TGTGCCAGCTCACTCTTCTCTAGTACAGATACGCAGTATTTT | NA | TRBJ2-3 | 14 | TRBV18 | NA
CASSLATLAGSYNEQFF | TGTGCCAGCAGCTTAGCGACACTAGCGGGTTCCTACAATGAGCAGTTCTTC | TRBD2 | TRBJ2-1 | 17 | TRBV7-9 | NA
CASSPTPSGNTIYF | TGTGCCAGCTCACCAACACCCTCTGGAAACACCATATATTTT | NA | TRBJ1-3 | 14 | TRBV18 | NA
CVSSERRQETQYF | TGTGTCAGCAGTGAACGTAGACAAGAGACCCAGTACTTC | NA | TRBJ2-5 | 13 | TRBV25-1 | NA
CASSFLQGVTGELFF | TGTGCCAGCAGCTTTTTACAGGGAGTCACCGGGGAGCTGTTTTTT | NA | TRBJ2-2 | 15 | TRBV5-4 | NA
CASSLVPGNTIYF | TGTGCCAGCAGCTTAGTGCCGGGGAACACCATATATTTT | NA | TRBJ1-3 | 13 | TRBV7-9 | NA
CASSLVGGEYNEQFF | TGCGCCAGCAGCTTGGTGGGGGGGGAGTACAATGAGCAGTTCTTC | TRBD2 | TRBJ2-1 | 15 | TRBV5-1 | NA
CASSLDRGVRGTDTQYF | TGTGCCAGCAGCTTAGATCGCGGGGTTCGAGGCACAGATACGCAGTATTTT | NA | TRBJ2-3 | 17 | TRBV11-2 | NA
CASSLYTGSTEAFF | TGTGCCAGCAGTTTGTATACAGGGTCCACTGAAGCTTTCTTT | NA | TRBJ1-1 | 14 | TRBV28 | NA
CASRTRTGALEKLFF | TGTGCCAGCAGAACCAGGACAGGGGCCTTAGAAAAACTGTTTTTT | TRBD1 | TRBJ1-4 | 15 | TRBV6-5 | NA
CASSRQYQETQYF | TGCGCCAGCAGCCGACAGTACCAAGAGACCCAGTACTTC | NA | TRBJ2-5 | 13 | TRBV5-1 | once
CASTAGDERPGELFF | TGTGCCAGCACCGCCGGTGACGAGCGGCCCGGGGAGCTGTTTTTT | NA | TRBJ2-2 | 15 | TRBV28 | NA
CASSGPGGTSGGDSTNEQFF | TGTGCCAGCAGCGGGCCAGGCGGGACTAGCGGGGGGGATAGTACGAATGAGCAGTTCTTC | TRBD2 | TRBJ2-1 | 20 | TRBV9 | NA
CAGKGTSTQETQYF | TGTGCCGGAAAGGGGACTAGCACACAAGAGACCCAGTACTTC | TRBD2 | TRBJ2-5 | 14 | TRBV6-1 | NA
CASSLNQRGGRETQYF | TGTGCCAGCAGCTTAAACCAGCGGGGGGGTAGGGAGACCCAGTACTTC | TRBD2 | TRBJ2-5 | 16 | TRBV7-9 | NA
CASGLRLADPYNEQFF | TGTGCTAGTGGTTTGAGACTAGCGGATCCTTACAATGAGCAGTTCTTC | TRBD2 | TRBJ2-1 | 16 | TRBV12-5 | NA
CASNLEVNTEAFF | TGTGCCAGCAACCTAGAAGTGAACACTGAAGCTTTCTTT | NA | TRBJ1-1 | 13 | TRBV2 | NA
CASSVVTGDEQYF | TGTGCCAGCAGCGTAGTTACAGGAGACGAGCAGTACTTC | NA | TRBJ2-7 | 13 | TRBV9 | NA
CASSVGTGVTTNEKLFF | TGTGCCAGCAGCGTAGGGACAGGGGTCACAACTAATGAAAAACTGTTTTTT | TRBD1 | TRBJ1-4 | 17 | TRBV9 | NA
CSVEGIRGANYGYTF | TGCAGCGTTGAGGGGATCAGGGGAGCTAACTATGGCTACACCTTC | NA | TRBJ1-2 | 15 | TRBV29-1 | NA
CASSAARSNQPQHF | TGTGCCAGCAGCGCAGCCAGGTCTAATCAGCCCCAGCATTTT | NA | TRBJ1-5 | 14 | TRBV7-9 | NA
CASEEGQGIYEQYF | TGTGCCAGCGAAGAGGGACAGGGGATCTACGAGCAGTACTTC | TRBD1 | TRBJ2-7 | 14 | TRBV7-9 | NA
CSVETGLSYEQYF | TGCAGCGTGGAAACAGGTCTCTCCTACGAGCAGTACTTC | NA | TRBJ2-7 | 13 | TRBV29-1 | NA
CASSQPGQSYEQYF | TGCGCCAGCAGCCAGCCCGGACAGTCCTACGAGCAGTACTTC | NA | TRBJ2-7 | 14 | TRBV4-1 | NA
CASSAGQGEEVNEKLFF | TGTGCCAGCAGCGCGGGACAGGGTGAAGAGGTAAATGAAAAACTGTTTTTT | TRBD1 | TRBJ1-4 | 17 | TRBV9 | NA
CATSSIPTGGWETQYF | TGTGCCACCAGCAGTATTCCGACAGGGGGCTGGGAGACCCAGTACTTC | TRBD1 | TRBJ2-5 | 16 | TRBV15 | NA
CASGPQGARNQPQHF | TGTGCCAGCGGACCACAGGGGGCTAGGAATCAGCCCCAGCATTTT | TRBD1 | TRBJ1-5 | 15 | TRBV28 | NA
CASSLEASGRYEQYF | TGTGCCAGCAGTTTAGAGGCCAGCGGGCGCTACGAGCAGTACTTC | NA | TRBJ2-7 | 15 | TRBV28 | NA
CASSLIAGAESDTQYF | TGTGCCAGCAGCTTAATAGCGGGGGCCGAATCAGATACGCAGTATTTT | TRBD2 | TRBJ2-3 | 16 | TRBV7-3 | NA